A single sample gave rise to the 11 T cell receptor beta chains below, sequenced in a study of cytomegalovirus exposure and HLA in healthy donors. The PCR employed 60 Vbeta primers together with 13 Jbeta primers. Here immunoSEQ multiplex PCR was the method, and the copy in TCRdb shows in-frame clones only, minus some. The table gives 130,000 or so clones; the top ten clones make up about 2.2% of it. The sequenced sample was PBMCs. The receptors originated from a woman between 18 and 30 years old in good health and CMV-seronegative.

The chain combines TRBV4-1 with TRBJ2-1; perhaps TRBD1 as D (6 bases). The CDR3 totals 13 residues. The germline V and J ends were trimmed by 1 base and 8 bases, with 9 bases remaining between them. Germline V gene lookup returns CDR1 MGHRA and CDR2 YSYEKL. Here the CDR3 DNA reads TGCGCCAGCAGCCAAGGGACAGCTGATGAGCAGTTCTTC. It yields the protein CASSQGTADEQFF.

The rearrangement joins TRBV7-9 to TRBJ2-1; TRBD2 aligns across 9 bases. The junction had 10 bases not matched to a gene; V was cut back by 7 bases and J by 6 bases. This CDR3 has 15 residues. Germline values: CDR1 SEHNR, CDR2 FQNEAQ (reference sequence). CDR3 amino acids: CASTGEREDPNEQFF. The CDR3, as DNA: TGTGCCAGCACTGGGGAGCGGGAGGACCCCAATGAGCAGTTCTTC.

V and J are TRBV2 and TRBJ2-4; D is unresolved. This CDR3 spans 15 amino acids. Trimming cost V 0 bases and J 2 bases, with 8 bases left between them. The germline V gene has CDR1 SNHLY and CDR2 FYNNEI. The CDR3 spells CASSEALQTKNIQYF. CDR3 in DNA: TGTGCCAGCAGTGAAGCGCTACAGACCAAAAACATTCAGTACTTC.

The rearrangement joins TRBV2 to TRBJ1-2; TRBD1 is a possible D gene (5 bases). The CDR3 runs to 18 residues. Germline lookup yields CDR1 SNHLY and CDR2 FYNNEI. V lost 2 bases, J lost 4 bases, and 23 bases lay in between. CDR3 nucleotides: TGTGCCAGCAGTGAATCTTTTGCGGGGCCGCTTACCTCCTATGGCTACACCTTC. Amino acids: CASSESFAGPLTSYGYTF.

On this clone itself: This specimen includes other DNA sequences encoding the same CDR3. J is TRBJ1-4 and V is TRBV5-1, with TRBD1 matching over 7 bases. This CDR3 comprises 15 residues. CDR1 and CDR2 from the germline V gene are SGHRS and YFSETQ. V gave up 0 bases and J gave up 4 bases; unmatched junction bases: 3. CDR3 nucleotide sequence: TGCGCCAGCAGCTTGGCCGGGACAGATAATGAAAAACTGTTTTTT. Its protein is CASSLAGTDNEKLFF.

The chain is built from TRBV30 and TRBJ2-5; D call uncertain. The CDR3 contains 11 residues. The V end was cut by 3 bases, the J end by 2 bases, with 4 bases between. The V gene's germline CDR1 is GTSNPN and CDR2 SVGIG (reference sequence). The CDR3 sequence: CAWRLQETQYF. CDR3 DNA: TGTGCCTGGAGATTACAAGAGACCCAGTACTTC.

CDR3 amino acids: CASSPTGGEQYF. CDR3 bases: TGTGCCAGCAGCCCGACAGGAGGCGAGCAGTACTTC. The V gene is TRBV7-3, the J gene TRBJ2-7; TRBD1 might be the D (6 bases). The germline V gene has CDR1 SGHTA and CDR2 FQGTGA. V lost 5 bases and J 6 bases, leaving 11 bases between the germline ends. The CDR3 has 12 amino acids.

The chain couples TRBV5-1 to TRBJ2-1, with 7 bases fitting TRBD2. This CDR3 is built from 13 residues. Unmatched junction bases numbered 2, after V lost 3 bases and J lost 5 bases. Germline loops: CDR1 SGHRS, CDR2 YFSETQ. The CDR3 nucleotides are TGCGCCAGCAGCTGGACTAGAAACAATGAGCAGTTCTTC. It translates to CASSWTRNNEQFF.

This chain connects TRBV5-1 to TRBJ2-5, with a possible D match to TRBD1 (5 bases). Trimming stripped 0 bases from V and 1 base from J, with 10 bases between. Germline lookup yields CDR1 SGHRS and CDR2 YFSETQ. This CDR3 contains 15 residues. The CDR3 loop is CASSLAGIGQETQYF. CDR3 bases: TGCGCCAGCAGCTTGGCAGGGATCGGCCAAGAGACCCAGTACTTC.

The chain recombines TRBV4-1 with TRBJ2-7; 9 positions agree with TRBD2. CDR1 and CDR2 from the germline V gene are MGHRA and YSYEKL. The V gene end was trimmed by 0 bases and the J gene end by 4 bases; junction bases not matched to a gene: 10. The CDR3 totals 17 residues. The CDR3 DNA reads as TGCGCCAGCAGCCAAGATACGCTGCGCGGGAGGGGGTACGAGCAGTACTTC. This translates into CASSQDTLRGRGYEQYF.

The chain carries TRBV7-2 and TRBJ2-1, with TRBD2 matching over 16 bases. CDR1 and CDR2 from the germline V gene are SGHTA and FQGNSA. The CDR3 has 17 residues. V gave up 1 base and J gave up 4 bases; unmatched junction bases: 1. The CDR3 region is CASSLGGLAGGYNEQFF. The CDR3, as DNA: TGTGCCAGCAGCTTAGGGGGACTAGCGGGAGGGTACAATGAGCAGTTCTTC.